This T cell receptor (beta chain) stems from a study of shared clonotypes between healthy human individuals (dated by TCRdb to about 2020). Regarding the study in general: The cohort included three men and two women between 18 and 49 years of age. For each donor, three plates each were used for CD4 naive and CD4 memory, two plates were used for CD8 naive, and one plate was used for CD8 memory. Leukapheresis yielded between about 0.94 and 10 billion PBMCs per donor. To increase sequencing depth and limit assay-specific biases, TCR repertoire library preparation and sequencing were carried out by different laboratories using diverse techniques. To estimate repertoire size and how much clonotypes are shared between individuals, the study performed deep sequencing of blood TCR repertoires from about five healthy adults. The study at large found these results: Pairwise subsampling led to the expectation that sequencing depth would affect the degree of clonotype sharing among donors. Because the study included a small number of donors, the genetic and exposure-history diversity represented was limited. Estimated clonotype richness was generally larger for naive than for memory subsets. Approximately 5% of naive CD4, approximately 3.7% of naive CD8, approximately 2% of memory CD4, and about 0.4% of memory CD8 clonotypes were shared across a few donors. Incomplete sequencing was indicated by rarefaction of sorted-subset datasets, despite the large sequencing depth. Compared with non-shared clonotypes, the clonotypes found in all four sorted-subset donors had higher generation probabilities. Sampling was restricted to blood, and TCR repertoires in tissues likely differ from the TCR repertoires found in blood.

TCR CDR3 regions were amplified from genomic DNA by multiplex PCR using the deep immunoSEQ assay. Extracted genomic DNA from each cell subset was distributed evenly across all wells of several immunoSEQ 96-well plates, and each plate was treated as a replicate. For sorted subsets, around 200 ng genomic DNA, equal to about 30,000 T cell genomes, was loaded into each replicate PCR. Purified libraries were measured with a Qubit 3.0 fluorometer, size-checked on a Bioanalyzer 2100, and measured again with the KAPA Library Quantification kit. Every immunoSEQ 96-well plate was sequenced on a separate single-read 150-cycle Illumina NextSeq 550 flow cell. As for the authors' bioinformatics: The immunoSEQ output contained only junctional sequences without quality scores, so filtering could not match that applied to full-length reads. Sequences were annotated with PyIR, a Python wrapper for IgBLAST v1.9, and V/J genes and CDR3 were assigned using IMGT germline references. Reads with weak V/J assignments (E-value above 1e-6), missing CDR3, stop codons, out-of-frame junctions, or ambiguous translated residues were removed. V3J clonotypes were defined as sequences sharing an identical inferred V gene, J gene, and CDR3 amino acid sequence. To compute the percentage overlap between repertoires, the number of shared unique clonotypes was divided by the size of the smaller repertoire. Repertoire richness was assessed with RTK rarefaction, the Chao1 estimator, and Recon v2.1 estimates of unobserved clonotypes. For all TCRbeta clonotypes obtained by the gDNA method from four donors, generation probabilities were computed with OLGA. TCRdb provides this immuneACCESS table in a form limited to in-frame rearrangements. Some clones are lacking; in checked studies, under half of them reflect an unresolved V gene, and why the rest are absent is not known. V, J and clone size reflect that table, while D and trimming were determined from the DNA. The sample profile shows about 680,000 clones; over 65% of them were found once. Of the sample, more than 1.5% is held by the ten largest clones.

This clone has just one count. No antigen is known for it. Base-call qualities are not available, and no considerably larger clone is one nucleotide away. The donors were healthy, HIV-negative adults with no recently reported acute infections or vaccinations. Every donor was a Caucasian adult residing in Nashville, Tennessee, USA. CD4+ T cells were enriched through magnetic negative selection, after which naive cells were positively selected on CD45RA and the remaining negative fraction served as the memory subset. Blood was obtained by leukapheresis, after which PBMCs were separated by Ficoll-Histopaque density gradient centrifugation and cryopreserved in liquid nitrogen vapor phase. Analytical flow cytometry was used to check the purity and quantity of each magnetically sorted T cell population. Each sorted fraction had its genomic DNA isolated and then quantified by UV absorbance on a Nanodrop 2000c.

The CDR3 contains 13 residues, cysteine and phenylalanine counted. This entry keeps only the CDR3 DNA: 39 bases, framed from base 1. The V end loses 8 bases and the J end loses 0 bases, and a stretch of 11 bases separates them. CDR1 and CDR2 were assigned from the germline V gene as SQVTM and ANQGSEA. Sequenced material: memory CD4+ T cells sorted from blood. The cell subset or site label corresponds to: CD45RA-negative fraction. The receptor chain draws on TRBV29-1 and TRBJ2-1, with TRBD2 perhaps the D gene, on 6 matching bases. This TCR came from a woman in her twenties or thirties in good health. This receptor has the CDR3 CSLKTSSYNEQFF. In nucleotides, the sequence is TGCAGCCTAAAGACTAGCTCCTACAATGAGCAGTTCTTC.